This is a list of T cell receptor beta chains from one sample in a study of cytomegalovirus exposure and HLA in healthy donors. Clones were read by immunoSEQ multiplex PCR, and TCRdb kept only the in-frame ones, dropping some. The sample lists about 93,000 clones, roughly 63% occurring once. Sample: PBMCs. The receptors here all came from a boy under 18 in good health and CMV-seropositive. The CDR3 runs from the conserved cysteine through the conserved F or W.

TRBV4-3	CASSQGLTNTGELFF
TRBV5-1	CASSIQTTTGELFF
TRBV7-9	CASSFPRTGNTDTQYF
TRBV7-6	CASSLSAGASSGNTIYF
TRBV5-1	CASSAAGQGDEQYF
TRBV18	CASSPEGYEQYF
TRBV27	CASSQKINQPQHF
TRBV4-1	CASSHRGQGTDEKLFF
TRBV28	CASSWRGSGANVLTF
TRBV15	CATSRGGGQGAEQYF
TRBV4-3	CASSQDWTGVMNTEAFF
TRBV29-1	CSVVSGGGELFF
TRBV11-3	CASSSGGGEQYF
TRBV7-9	CASSSEDRGAEKLFF
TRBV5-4	CASSLSGRGGTDTQYF
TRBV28	CAISDAGRANVLTF
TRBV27	CASRRTGDYNQPQHF
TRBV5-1	CASSLVIGLNEQFF
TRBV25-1	CASSEYLGTGDTGELFF
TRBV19	CATRDRGPATTRNSPLHF
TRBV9	CASSVDNLNEKLFF
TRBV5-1	CASSLGLTRGLGEQYF
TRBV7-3	CASSRDSSYEQYF
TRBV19	CASSLRTGKLEETQYF
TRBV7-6	CASSSVDSDDEQYF
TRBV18	CASSPLAQETQYF
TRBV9	CASSNLGTVQETQYF
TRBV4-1	CASRPLWREGNQPQNF
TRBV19	CASSISREEAFF
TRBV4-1	CASSQEELNSYEQYF
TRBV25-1	CASRPPGQIYEQYF
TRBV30	CAWSRRGVSSGNTIYF
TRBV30	CACPALAGHSPLHF
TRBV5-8	CASSEPRGTIYF
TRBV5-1	CASSLGAGADTEAFF
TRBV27	CASRGTGVGELFF
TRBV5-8	CASSPIRQTGSYEQYF
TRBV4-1	CASSRGTVDTQYF
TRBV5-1	CASSLTGIYNEQFF